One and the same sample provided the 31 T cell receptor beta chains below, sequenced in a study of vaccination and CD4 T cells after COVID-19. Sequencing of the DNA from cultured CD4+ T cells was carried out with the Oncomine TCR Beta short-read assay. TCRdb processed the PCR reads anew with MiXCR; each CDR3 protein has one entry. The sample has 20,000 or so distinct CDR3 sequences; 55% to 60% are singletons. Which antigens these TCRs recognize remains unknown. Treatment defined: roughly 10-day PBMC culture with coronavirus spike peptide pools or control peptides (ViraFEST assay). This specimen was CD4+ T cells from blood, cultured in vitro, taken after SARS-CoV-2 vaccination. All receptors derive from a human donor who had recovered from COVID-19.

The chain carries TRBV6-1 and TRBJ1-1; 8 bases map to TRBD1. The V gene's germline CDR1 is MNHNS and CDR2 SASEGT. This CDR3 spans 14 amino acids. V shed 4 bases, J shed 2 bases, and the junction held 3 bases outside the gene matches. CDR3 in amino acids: CASSAGQVNTEAFF. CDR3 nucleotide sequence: TGTGCCAGCAGTGCGGGACAGGTCAACACTGAAGCTTTCTTT.

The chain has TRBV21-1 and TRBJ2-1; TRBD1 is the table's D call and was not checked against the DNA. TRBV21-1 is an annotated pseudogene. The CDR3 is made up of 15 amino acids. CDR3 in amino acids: CASSTRLGSYNEQFF. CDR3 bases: TGTGCCAGCAGCACCCGGCTCGGCTCCTACAATGAGCAGTTCTTC.

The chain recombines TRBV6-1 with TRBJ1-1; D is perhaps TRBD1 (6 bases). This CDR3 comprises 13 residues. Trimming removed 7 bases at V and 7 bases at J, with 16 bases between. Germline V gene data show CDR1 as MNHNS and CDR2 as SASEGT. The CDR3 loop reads CASTISGGGEAFF. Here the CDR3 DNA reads TGTGCCAGCACCATCTCAGGAGGGGGTGAAGCTTTCTTT.

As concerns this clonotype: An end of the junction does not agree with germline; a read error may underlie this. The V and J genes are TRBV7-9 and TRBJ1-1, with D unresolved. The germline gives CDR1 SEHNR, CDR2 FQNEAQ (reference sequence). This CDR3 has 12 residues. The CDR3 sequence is CASSLDRTEAFF. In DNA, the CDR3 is TGCGCCAGCAGCTTGGATAGAACTGAAGCTTTCTTT.

Here the CDR3 reads CASSVAEREGTQYF. CDR3 nucleotide sequence: TGTGCCAGCAGCGTAGCTGAGCGGGAAGGGACCCAGTACTTC. V and J are TRBV9 and TRBJ2-5; 7 bases map to TRBD2. CDR1 and CDR2 (germline): SGDLS, YYNGEE. V trimming: 0 bases; J trimming: 7 bases; junction bases outside the gene matches: 6. The CDR3 has 14 amino acids.

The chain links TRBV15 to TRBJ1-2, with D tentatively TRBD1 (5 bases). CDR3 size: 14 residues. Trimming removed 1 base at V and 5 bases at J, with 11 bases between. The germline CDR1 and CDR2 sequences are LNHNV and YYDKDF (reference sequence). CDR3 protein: CATSRVDAGYGYTF. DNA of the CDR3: TGTGCCACCAGCAGAGTAGATGCAGGGTATGGCTACACCTTC.

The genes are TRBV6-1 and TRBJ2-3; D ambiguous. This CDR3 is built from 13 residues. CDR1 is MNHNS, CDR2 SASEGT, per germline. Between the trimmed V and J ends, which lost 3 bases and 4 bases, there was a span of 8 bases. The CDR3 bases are TGTGCCAGCAGTGATGCCCAGTCAGATACGCAGTATTTT. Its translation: CASSDAQSDTQYF.

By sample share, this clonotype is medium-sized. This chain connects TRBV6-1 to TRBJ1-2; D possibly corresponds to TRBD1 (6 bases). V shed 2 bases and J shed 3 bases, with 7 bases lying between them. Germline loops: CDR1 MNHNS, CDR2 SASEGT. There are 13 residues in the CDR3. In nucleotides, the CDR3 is TGTGCCAGCAGTGAAAGGGGGGACTATGGCTACACCTTC. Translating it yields CASSERGDYGYTF.

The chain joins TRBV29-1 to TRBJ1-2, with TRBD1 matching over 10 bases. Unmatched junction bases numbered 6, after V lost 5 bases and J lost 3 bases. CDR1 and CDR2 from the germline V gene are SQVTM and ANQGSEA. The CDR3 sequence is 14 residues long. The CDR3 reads CSVREGQGYYGYTF. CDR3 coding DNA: TGCAGCGTTAGGGAGGGACAGGGGTACTATGGCTACACCTTC.

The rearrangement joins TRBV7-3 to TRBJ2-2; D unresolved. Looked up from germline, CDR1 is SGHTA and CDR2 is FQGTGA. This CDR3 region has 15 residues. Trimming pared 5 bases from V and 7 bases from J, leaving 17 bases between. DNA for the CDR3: TGTGCCAGCAGCCCCACCCCCAGACTCGGCGGGGAGCTGTTTTTT. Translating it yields CASSPTPRLGGELFF.

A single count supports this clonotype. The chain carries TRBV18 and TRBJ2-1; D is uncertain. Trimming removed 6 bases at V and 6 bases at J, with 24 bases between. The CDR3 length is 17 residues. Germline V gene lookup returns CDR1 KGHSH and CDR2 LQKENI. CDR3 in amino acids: CASSPILVRATSNEQFF. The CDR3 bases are TGTGCCAGCTCCCCGATTCTGGTTAGAGCTACGAGCAATGAGCAGTTCTTC.

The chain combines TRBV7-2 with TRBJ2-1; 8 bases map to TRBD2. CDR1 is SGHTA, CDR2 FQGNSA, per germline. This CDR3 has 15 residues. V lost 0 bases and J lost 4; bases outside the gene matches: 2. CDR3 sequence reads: CASSLALAGYNEQFF. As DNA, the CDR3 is TGTGCCAGCAGCTTAGCTCTAGCGGGTTACAATGAGCAGTTCTTC.

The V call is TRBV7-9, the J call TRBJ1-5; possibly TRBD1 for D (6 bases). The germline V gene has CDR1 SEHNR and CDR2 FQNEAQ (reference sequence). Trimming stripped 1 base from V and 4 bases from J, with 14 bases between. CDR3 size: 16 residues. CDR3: CASSLVIGTQNQPQHF. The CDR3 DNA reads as TGTGCCAGCAGCTTAGTTATCGGGACACAGAATCAGCCCCAGCATTTT.

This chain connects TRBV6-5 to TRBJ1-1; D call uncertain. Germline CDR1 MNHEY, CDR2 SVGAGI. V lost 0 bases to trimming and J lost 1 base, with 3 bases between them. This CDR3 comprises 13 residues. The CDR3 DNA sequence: TGTGCCAGCAGTTACTCTTGGAACACTGAAGCTTTCTTT. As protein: CASSYSWNTEAFF.

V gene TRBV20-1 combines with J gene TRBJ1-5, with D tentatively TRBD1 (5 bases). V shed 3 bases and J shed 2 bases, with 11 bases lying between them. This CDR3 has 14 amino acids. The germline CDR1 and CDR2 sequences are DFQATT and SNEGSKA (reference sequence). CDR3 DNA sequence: TGCAGTGCTAGTATTTCACAGGGCAATCAGCCCCAGCATTTT. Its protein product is CSASISQGNQPQHF.

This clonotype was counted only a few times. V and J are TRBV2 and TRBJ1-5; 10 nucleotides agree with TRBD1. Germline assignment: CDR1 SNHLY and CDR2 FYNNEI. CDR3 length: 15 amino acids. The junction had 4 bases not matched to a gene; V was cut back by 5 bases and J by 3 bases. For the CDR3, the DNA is TGTGCCAGCAGTCCGGGACAGGGGTACAATCAGCCCCAGCATTTT. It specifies CASSPGQGYNQPQHF.

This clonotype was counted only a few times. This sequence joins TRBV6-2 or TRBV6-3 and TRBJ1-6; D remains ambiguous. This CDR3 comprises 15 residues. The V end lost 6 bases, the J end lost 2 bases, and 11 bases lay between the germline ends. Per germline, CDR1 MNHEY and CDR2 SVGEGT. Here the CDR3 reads CASRPAGPYNSPLHF. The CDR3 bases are TGTGCCAGCAGACCAGCCGGGCCCTATAATTCACCCCTCCACTTT.

The CDR3 sequence: CASSSVAGGTDTQYF. The CDR3 DNA is TGTGCCAGCAGCTCGGTAGCTGGGGGCACAGATACGCAGTATTTT. The chain recombines TRBV7-9 with TRBJ2-3; no definite D call. V gave up 4 bases and J gave up 1 base, with 12 bases separating them. This CDR3 region has 15 residues. Germline CDR1 SEHNR, CDR2 FQNEAQ (reference sequence).

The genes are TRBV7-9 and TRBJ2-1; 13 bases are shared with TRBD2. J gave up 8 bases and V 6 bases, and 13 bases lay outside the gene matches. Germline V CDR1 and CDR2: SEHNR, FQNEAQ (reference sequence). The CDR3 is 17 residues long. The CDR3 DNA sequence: TGTGCCAGCAGTTCTCCGGGACTAGCGGGATCAGCTTATGAGCAGTTCTTC. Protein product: CASSSPGLAGSAYEQFF.

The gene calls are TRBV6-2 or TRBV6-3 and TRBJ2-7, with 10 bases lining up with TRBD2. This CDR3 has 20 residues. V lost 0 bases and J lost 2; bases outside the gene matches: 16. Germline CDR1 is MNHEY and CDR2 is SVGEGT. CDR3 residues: CASSYSSLGASGGYTYEQYF. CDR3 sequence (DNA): TGTGCCAGCAGTTACTCGTCATTAGGGGCTAGCGGGGGATACACCTACGAGCAGTACTTC.

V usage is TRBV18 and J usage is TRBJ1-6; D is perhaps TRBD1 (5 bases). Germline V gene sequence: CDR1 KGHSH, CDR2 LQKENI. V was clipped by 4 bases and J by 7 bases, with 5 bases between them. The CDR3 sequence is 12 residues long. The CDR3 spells CASSQGNSPLHF. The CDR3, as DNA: TGTGCCAGCTCACAGGGGAATTCACCCCTCCACTTT.

The CDR3 sequence is CATSRDGLASGGYTF. The CDR3 coding sequence is TGTGCCACCAGCAGAGATGGATTGGCCAGCGGGGGCTACACCTTC. The chain uses TRBV15 and TRBJ1-2; D uncertain. V lost 0 bases and J lost 8, with 16 bases in between. The CDR3 totals 15 residues. In germline, CDR1 is LNHNV, CDR2 YYDKDF (reference sequence).

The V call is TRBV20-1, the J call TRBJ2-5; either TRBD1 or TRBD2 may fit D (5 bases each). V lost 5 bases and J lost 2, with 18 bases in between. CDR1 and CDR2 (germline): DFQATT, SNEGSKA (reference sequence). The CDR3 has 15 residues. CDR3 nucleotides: TGCAGTGCTGGACGGGACCGGCCCCTACAAGAGACCCAGTACTTC. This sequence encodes CSAGRDRPLQETQYF.

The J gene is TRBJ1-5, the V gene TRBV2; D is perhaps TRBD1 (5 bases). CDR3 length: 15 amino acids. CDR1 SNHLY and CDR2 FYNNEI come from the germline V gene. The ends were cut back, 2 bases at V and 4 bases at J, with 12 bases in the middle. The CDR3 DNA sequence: TGTGCCAGCAGTGAATTAATTGGGGCAAATCAGCCCCAGCATTTT. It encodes CASSELIGANQPQHF.

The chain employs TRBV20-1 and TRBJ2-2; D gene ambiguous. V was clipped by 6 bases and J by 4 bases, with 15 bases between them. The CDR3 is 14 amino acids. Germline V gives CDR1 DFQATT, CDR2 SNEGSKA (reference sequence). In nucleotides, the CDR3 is TGCAGTGCAAGACACGGGCGAAGCACCGGGGAGCTGTTTTTT. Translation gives CSARHGRSTGELFF.

DNA for the CDR3: TGTGCCAGCAGCAAAGGGGCCCTGAGGACTGAAGCTTTCTTT. Residues: CASSKGALRTEAFF. This chain joins TRBV11-3 and TRBJ1-1; D is possibly TRBD1 (5 bases). V was trimmed by 5 bases and J by 5 bases, leaving 15 bases between them. CDR3 length: 14 residues. Germline CDR1 and CDR2: SGHNT and YENEEA.

CDR3 sequence: CAGGQGANGYTF. Written as DNA, the CDR3 is TGTGCCGGAGGACAGGGGGCGAATGGCTACACCTTC. V and J are TRBV2 and TRBJ1-2; 11 nucleotides agree with TRBD1. The CDR3 has 12 residues. V lost 11 bases and J lost 6; bases outside the gene matches: 5. CDR1 and CDR2 from the germline V gene are SNHLY and FYNNEI.

CDR3 in DNA: TGTGCCAGCAGCTTATTTTCAGGTGAACAGGGAAGGAAGACCCAGTACTTC. It specifies CASSLFSGEQGRKTQYF. The J gene is TRBJ2-5, the V gene TRBV11-3; tentatively, D is TRBD1 (6 bases). The CDR3 totals 17 residues. Trimming removed 2 bases from V and 6 bases from J, with 22 bases in between. CDR1 and CDR2 from the germline V gene are SGHNT and YENEEA.

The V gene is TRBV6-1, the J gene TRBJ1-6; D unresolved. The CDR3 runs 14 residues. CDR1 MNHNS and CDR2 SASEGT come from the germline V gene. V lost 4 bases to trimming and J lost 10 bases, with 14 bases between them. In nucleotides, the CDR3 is TGTGCCAGCAGTGGCTCAGGTCGACAATCACCCCTCCACTTT. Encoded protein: CASSGSGRQSPLHF.

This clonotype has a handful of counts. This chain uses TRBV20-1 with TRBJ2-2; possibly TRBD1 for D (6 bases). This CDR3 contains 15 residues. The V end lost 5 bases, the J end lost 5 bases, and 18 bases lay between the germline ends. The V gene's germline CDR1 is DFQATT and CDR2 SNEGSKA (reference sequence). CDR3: CSAVVPGHITGELFF. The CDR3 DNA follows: TGCAGTGCTGTCGTCCCGGGACATATTACCGGGGAGCTGTTTTTT.

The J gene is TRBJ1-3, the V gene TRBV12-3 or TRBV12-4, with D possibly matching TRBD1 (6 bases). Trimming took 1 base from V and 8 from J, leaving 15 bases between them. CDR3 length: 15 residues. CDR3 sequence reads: CASSLGDTRRDTIYF. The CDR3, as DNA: TGTGCCAGCAGTTTAGGGGACACGCGCCGAGACACCATATATTTT.